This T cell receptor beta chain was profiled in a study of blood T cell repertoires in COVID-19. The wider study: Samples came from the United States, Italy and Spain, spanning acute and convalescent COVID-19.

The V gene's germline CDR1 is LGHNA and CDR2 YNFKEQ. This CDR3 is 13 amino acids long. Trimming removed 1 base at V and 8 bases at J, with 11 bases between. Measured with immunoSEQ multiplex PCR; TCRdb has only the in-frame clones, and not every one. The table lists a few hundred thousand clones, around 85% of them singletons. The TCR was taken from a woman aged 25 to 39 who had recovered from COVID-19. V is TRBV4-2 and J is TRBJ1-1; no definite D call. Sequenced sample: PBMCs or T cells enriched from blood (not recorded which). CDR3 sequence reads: CASSQVSSGEAFF. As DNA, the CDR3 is TGTGCCAGCAGCCAAGTAAGTTCGGGGGAAGCTTTCTTT.